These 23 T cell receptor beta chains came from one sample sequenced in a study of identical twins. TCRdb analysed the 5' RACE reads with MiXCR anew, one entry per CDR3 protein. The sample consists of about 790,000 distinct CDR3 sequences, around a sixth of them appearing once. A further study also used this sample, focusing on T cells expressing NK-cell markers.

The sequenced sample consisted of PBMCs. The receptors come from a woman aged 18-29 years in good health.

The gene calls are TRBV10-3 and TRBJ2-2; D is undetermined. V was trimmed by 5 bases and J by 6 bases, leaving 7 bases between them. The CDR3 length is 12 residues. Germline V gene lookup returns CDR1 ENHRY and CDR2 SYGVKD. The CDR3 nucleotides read TGTGCCATCAGTCCGGAGTCCGGGGAGCTGTTTTTT. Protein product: CAISPESGELFF.

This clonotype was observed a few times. CDR3 DNA sequence: TGTGCCAGCAGCTGGGAAAGACAGGCTTTCACTGAAGCTTTCTTT. This encodes CASSWERQAFTEAFF. The chain has TRBV5-5 and TRBJ1-1; D possibly corresponds to TRBD1 (6 bases). CDR3 length equals 15 residues. V was clipped by 3 bases and J by 4 bases, with 16 bases between them. Per the germline V gene, CDR1 is SGHKS and CDR2 is YYEKEE (reference sequence). Full variable domain (rest looked up from reference TRBV5-5 and TRBJ1-1): DAGVTQSPTHLIKTRGQQVTLRCSPISGHKSVSWYQQVLGQGPQFIFQYYEKEERGRGNFPDRFSARQFPNYSSELNVNALLLGDSALYLCASSWERQAFTEAFFGQGTRLTVV.

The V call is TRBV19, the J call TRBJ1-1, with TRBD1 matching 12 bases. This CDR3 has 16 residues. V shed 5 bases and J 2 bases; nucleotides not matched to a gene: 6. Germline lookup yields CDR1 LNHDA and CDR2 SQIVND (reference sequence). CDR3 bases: TGTGCCAGTAGTCGGGACAGGGGGCGAATTAACACTGAAGCTTTCTTT. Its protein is CASSRDRGRINTEAFF. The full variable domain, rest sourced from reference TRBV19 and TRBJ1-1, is DGGITQSPKYLFRKEGQNVTLSCEQNLNHDAMYWYRQDPGQGLRLIYYSQIVNDFQKGDIAEGYSVSREKKESFPLTVTSAQKNPTAFYLCASSRDRGRINTEAFFGQGTRLTVV.

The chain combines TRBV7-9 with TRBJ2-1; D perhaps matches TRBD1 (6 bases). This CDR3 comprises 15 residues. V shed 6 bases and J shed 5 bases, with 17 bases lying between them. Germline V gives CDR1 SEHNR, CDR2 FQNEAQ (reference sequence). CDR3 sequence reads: CASRHRQDGNNEQFF. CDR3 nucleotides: TGTGCCAGCAGACACCGACAGGACGGTAACAATGAGCAGTTCTTC.

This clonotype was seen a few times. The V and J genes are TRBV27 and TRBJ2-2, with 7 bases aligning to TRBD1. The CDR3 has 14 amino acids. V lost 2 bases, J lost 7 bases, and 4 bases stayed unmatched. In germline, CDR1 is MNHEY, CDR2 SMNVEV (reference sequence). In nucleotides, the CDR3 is TGTGCCAGCAGTTTAGACAGGGACCACGGGGAGCTGTTTTTT. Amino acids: CASSLDRDHGELFF.

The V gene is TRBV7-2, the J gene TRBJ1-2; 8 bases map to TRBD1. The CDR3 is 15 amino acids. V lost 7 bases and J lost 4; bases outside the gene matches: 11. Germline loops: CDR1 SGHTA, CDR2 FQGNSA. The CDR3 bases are TGTGCCAGCACCCTCGACAGGGGATATGGCTATGGCTACACCTTC. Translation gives CASTLDRGYGYGYTF.

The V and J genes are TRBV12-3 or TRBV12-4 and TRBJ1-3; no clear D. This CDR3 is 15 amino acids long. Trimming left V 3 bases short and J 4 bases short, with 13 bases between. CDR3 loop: CASSFIGRPGNTIYF. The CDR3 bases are TGTGCCAGCAGTTTTATAGGGAGACCGGGAAACACCATATATTTT.

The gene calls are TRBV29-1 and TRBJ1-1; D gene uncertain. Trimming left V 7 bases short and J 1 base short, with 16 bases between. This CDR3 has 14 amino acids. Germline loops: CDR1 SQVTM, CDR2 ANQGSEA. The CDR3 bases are TGCAGCGGAAAAGATATAGGAGAGAACACTGAAGCTTTCTTT. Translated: CSGKDIGENTEAFF.

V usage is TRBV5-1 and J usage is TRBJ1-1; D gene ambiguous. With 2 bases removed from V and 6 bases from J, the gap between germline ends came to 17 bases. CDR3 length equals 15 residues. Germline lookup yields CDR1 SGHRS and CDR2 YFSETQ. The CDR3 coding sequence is TGCGCCAGCAGCTTCCGGACTAATAAGGGCGCTGAAGCTTTCTTT. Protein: CASSFRTNKGAEAFF.

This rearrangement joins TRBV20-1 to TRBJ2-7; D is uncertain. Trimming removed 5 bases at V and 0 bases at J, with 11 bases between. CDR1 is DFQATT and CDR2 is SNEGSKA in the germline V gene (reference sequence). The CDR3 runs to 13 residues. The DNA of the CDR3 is TGCAGTGCTCACCGGTTGAGCTCCTACGAGCAGTACTTC. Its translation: CSAHRLSSYEQYF.

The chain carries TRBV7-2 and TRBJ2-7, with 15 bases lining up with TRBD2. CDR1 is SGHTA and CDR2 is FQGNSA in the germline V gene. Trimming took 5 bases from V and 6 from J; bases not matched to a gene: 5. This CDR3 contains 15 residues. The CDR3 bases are TGTGCCAGCAGCCGGACTAGCGGGAGGGGGGTCGAGCAGTACTTC. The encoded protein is CASSRTSGRGVEQYF.

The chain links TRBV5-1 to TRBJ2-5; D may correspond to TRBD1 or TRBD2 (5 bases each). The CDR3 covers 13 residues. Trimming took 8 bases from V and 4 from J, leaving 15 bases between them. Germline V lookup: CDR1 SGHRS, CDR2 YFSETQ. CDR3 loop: CARGAGTRETQYF. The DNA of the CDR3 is TGCGCCAGAGGGGCCGGGACCCGAGAGACCCAGTACTTC.

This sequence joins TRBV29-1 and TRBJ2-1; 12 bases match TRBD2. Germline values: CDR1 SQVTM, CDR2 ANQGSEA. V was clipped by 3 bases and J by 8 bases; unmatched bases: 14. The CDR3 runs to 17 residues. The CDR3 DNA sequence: TGCAGCGTTGACGGAAGTGCTAGCGGGAGGGCCATCGATGAGCAGTTCTTC. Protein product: CSVDGSASGRAIDEQFF.

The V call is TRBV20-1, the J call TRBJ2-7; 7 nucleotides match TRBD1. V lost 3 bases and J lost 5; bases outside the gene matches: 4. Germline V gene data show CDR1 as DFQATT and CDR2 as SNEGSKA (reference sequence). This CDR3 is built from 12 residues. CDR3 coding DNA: TGCAGTGCTAGCGACAGGGTCCACGAGCAGTACTTC. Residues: CSASDRVHEQYF.

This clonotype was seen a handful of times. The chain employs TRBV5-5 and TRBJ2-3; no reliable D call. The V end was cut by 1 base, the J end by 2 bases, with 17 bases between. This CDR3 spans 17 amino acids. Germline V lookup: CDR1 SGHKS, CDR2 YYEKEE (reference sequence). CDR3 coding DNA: TGTGCCAGCAGCTTGTTACGGGCCCTACAATCCACAGATACGCAGTATTTT. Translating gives CASSLLRALQSTDTQYF.

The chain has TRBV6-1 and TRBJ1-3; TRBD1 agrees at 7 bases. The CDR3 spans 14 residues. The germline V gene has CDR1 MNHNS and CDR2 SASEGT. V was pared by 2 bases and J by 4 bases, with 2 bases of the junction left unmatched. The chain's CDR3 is CASSESGGGNTIYF. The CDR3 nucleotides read TGTGCCAGCAGTGAATCAGGGGGAGGAAACACCATATATTTT.

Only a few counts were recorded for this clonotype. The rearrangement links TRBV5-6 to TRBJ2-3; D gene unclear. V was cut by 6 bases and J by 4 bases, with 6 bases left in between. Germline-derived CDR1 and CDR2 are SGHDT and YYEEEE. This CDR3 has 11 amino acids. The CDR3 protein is CASTNSDTQYF. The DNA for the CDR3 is TGTGCCAGCACCAACTCAGATACGCAGTATTTT.

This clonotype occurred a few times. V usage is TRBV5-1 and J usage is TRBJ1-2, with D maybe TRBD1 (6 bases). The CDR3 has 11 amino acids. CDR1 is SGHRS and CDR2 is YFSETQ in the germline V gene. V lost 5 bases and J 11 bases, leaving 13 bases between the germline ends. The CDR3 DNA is TGCGCCAGCAGAGAAACAGGGAAATACACCTTC. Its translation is CASRETGKYTF. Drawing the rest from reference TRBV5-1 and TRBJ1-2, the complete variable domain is KAGVTQTPRYLIKTRGQQVTLSCSPISGHRSVSWYQQTPGQGLQFLFEYFSETQRNKGNFPGRFSGRQFSNSRSEMNVSTLELGDSALYLCASRETGKYTFGSGTRLTVV.

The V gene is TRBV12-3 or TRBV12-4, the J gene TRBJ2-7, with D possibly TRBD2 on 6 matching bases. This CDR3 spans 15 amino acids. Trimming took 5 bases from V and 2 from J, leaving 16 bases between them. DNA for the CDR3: TGTGCCAGCAGTGACGGCGGGGCCCTAGCCTACGAGCAGTACTTC. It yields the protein CASSDGGALAYEQYF.

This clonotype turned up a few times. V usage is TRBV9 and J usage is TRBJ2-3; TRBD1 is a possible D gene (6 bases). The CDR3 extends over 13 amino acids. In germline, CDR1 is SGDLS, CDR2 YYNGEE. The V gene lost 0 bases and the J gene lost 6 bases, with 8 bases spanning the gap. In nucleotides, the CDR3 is TGTGCCAGCAGCGTAGGGACAGCGGATACGCAGTATTTT. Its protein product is CASSVGTADTQYF.

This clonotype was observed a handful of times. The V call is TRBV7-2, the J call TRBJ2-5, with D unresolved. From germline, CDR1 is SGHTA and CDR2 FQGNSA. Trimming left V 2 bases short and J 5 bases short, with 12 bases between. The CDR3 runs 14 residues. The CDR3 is CASSLLRFGETQYF. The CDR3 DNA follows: TGTGCCAGCAGCTTATTGCGGTTCGGGGAGACCCAGTACTTC.

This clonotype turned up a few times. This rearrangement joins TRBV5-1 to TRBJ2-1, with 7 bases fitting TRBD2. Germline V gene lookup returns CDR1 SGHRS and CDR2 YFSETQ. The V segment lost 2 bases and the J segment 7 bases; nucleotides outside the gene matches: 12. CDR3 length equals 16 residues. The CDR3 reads CASSFQGTPGGNEQFF. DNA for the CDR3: TGCGCCAGCAGCTTCCAAGGGACTCCCGGGGGGAATGAGCAGTTCTTC.

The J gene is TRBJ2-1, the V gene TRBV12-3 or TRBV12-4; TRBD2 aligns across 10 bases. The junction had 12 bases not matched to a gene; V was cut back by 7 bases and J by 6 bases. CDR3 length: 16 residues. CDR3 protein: CASTPDRSGRANEQFF. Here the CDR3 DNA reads TGTGCCAGCACCCCTGACCGGAGCGGGAGGGCCAATGAGCAGTTCTTC.